The source of this T cell receptor beta chain is a study of identical twins. Findings and limits, study-wide: Clonotypes of the beta chain that were abundant in cord blood carried fewer insertions (memory repertoires showed none).

TCRdb re-derived calls from the 5' RACE reads in MiXCR, one entry per CDR3 protein. The sample carries roughly 500,000 distinct CDR3 sequences, less than 25% recorded once. Healthy Caucasians made up all donors. The CDR3 contains 17 residues. V lost 1 base to trimming and J lost 4 bases, with 20 bases between them. The V gene's germline CDR1 is SGHRS and CDR2 YFSETQ. This clonotype has at least ten counts. Antigen specificity is unknown. In addition, the sample was reused for a study of T cells expressing NK-cell markers. Per that paper: It was from sorted CD3+CD56+NKG2C+, CD3+CD56+NKG2C- and CD3+CD56-NKG2C+ T cells that TCR beta repertoires came. A handful of donors' CD3+CD56-NKG2C+ cells were dominated by the same clonotypes.

The specimen was CD4+ T cells sorted from blood. The chain recombines TRBV5-1 with TRBJ1-2; maybe TRBD1 (6 bases). The TCR sequence derives from a woman between 18 and 29 years old in good health. CDR3 sequence (DNA): TGCGCCAGCAGCTTGATACGTGGCCGAGACAGGCTCTATGGCTACACCTTC. It translates to CASSLIRGRDRLYGYTF.